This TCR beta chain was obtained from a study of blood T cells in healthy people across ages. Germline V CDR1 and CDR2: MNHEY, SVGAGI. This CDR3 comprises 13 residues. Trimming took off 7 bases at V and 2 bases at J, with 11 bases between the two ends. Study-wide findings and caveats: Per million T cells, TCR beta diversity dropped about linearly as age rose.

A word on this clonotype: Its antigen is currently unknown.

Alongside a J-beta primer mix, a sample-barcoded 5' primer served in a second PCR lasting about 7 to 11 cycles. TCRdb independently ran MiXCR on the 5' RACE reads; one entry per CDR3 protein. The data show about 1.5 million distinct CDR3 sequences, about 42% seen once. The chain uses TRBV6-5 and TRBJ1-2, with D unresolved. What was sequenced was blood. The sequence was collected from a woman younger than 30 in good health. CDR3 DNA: TGTGCCAGCACCCCGAGAGGGAACTATGGCTACACCTTC. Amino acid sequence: CASTPRGNYGYTF.